The 8 T cell receptor beta chains reported below all come from one sample, sequenced in a study of cytomegalovirus exposure and HLA in healthy donors. The protocol was immunoSEQ multiplex PCR, while the TCRdb copy is restricted to in-frame clones and leaves out a portion. The top ten hold 2.5% to 3.5% of the sample, which has roughly 52,000 clones, about 93% seen once. Input material: PBMCs. Receptor source: a man aged 18 to 29 in good health and CMV-seronegative.

The rearrangement uses TRBV19 and TRBJ1-5; D not resolved. In germline, CDR1 is LNHDA, CDR2 SQIVND (reference sequence). The CDR3 extends over 15 amino acids. V was clipped by 2 bases and J by 0 bases, with 8 bases between them. CDR3 DNA sequence: TGTGCCAGTAGTATATCACTCGGTAGCAATCAGCCCCAGCATTTT. This sequence encodes CASSISLGSNQPQHF.

V and J are TRBV9 and TRBJ1-2; 10 nucleotides agree with TRBD1. V lost 4 bases, J lost 8 bases, and 5 bases stayed unmatched. This CDR3 is 13 amino acids long. Germline CDR1 and CDR2: SGDLS and YYNGEE. The CDR3 region is CASSKGTGVGYTF. CDR3 nucleotide sequence: TGTGCCAGCAGCAAGGGGACAGGGGTCGGCTACACCTTC.

This clone was seen a few times. CDR3 protein: CASSNRAEQYF. The DNA of the CDR3 is TGTGCCAGTAGCAACAGGGCCGAGCAGTACTTC. The gene calls are TRBV19 and TRBJ2-7, with a tentative D call TRBD1 (6 bases). Germline V gives CDR1 LNHDA, CDR2 SQIVND (reference sequence). V was trimmed by 6 bases and J by 6 bases, leaving 9 bases between them. The CDR3 covers 11 residues.

The CDR3 region is CASGGGYNEKLFF. The DNA for the CDR3 is TGTGCCAGCGGGGGGGGTTATAATGAAAAACTGTTTTTT. This chain joins TRBV2 and TRBJ1-4; tentative D call: TRBD1 (5 bases). Looked up from germline, CDR1 is SNHLY and CDR2 is FYNNEI. This CDR3 is 13 amino acids long. The V end lost 8 bases, the J end lost 4 bases, and 11 bases lay between the germline ends.

This clone was seen just once. The V gene is TRBV25-1, the J gene TRBJ2-1; D possibly corresponds to TRBD1 (6 bases). Germline CDR1 reads MGHDK; CDR2 reads SYGVNS. Between the trimmed V and J ends, which lost 6 bases and 4 bases, there was a span of 13 bases. CDR3 length: 14 residues. CDR3 sequence: CASRLDRNYNEQFF. As DNA, the CDR3 is TGTGCCAGCAGACTGGACAGAAATTACAATGAGCAGTTCTTC.

The gene calls are TRBV28 and TRBJ1-1; D remains ambiguous. Germline assignment: CDR1 MDHEN and CDR2 SYDVKM. The CDR3 covers 12 residues. V was clipped by 3 bases and J by 4 bases, with 6 bases between them. The CDR3 nucleotides read TGTGCCAGCAGTTTTCGGGGCACTGAAGCTTTCTTT. Residues: CASSFRGTEAFF. The entire variable domain, with the rest obtained from reference TRBV28 and TRBJ1-1, is as follows: DVKVTQSSRYLVKRTGEKVFLECVQDMDHENMFWYRQDPGLGLRLIYFSYDVKMKEKGDIPEGYSVSREKKERFSLILESASTNQTSMYLCASSFRGTEAFFGQGTRLTVV.

The rearrangement uses TRBV28 and TRBJ2-1; 7 nucleotides line up with TRBD1. In germline, CDR1 is MDHEN, CDR2 SYDVKM. This CDR3 contains 13 residues. The trim removed 5 bases at V and 14 bases at J, leaving 12 bases unmatched. In DNA form, the CDR3 reads TGTGCCAGCAGTCCTAGACAGGGCCCCCCGGAGTTCTTC. It is translated as CASSPRQGPPEFF.

V is TRBV11-3 and J is TRBJ2-3; D not certain. Germline V gene data show CDR1 as SGHNT and CDR2 as YENEEA. V dropped 6 bases and J dropped 1 base, with 8 bases sitting between them. The CDR3 length is 13 residues. The CDR3, as DNA: TGTGCCAGCAGTCGGGTGGGCACAGATACGCAGTATTTT. It yields the protein CASSRVGTDTQYF.